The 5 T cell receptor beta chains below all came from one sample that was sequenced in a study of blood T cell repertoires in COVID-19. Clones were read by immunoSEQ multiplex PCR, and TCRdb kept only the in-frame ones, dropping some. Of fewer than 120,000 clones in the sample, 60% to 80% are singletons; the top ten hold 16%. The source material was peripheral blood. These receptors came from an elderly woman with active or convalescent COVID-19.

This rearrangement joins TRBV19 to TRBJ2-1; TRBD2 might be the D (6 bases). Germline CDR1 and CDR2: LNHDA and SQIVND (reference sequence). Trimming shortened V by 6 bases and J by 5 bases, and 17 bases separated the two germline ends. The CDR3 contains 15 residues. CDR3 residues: CASRPLGRKDNEQFF. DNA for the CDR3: TGTGCCAGTAGACCTCTCGGGAGAAAGGACAATGAGCAGTTCTTC.

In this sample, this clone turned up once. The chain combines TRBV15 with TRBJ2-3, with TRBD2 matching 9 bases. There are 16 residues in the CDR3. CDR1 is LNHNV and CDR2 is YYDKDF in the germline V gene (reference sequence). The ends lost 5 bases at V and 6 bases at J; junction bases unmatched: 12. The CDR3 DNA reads TGTGCCACCAGCCCGGTTAGCGGGAGCTTCTGGGATACGCAGTATTTT. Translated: CATSPVSGSFWDTQYF. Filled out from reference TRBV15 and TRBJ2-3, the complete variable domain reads DAMVIQNPRYQVTQFGKPVTLSCSQTLNHNVMYWYQQKSSQAPKLLFHYYDKDFNNEADTPDNFQSRRPNTSFCFLDIRSPGLGDTAMYLCATSPVSGSFWDTQYFGPGTRLTVL.

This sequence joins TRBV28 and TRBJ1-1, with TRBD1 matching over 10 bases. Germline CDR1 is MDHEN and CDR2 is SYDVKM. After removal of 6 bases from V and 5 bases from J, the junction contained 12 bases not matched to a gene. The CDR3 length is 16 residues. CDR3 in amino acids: CASREIGTGARTEAFF. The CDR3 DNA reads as TGTGCCAGCAGAGAGATCGGGACAGGGGCGCGGACTGAAGCTTTCTTT.

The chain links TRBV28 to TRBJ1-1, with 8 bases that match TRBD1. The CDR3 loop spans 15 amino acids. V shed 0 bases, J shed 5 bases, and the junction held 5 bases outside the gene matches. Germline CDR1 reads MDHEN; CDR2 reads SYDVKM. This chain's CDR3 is CASSLWGRGRTEAFF. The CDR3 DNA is TGTGCCAGCAGTTTATGGGGCAGGGGGCGAACTGAAGCTTTCTTT.

The DNA of the CDR3 is TGTGCCAGCAGCCCGACAGGGTACGGAGAGACCCAGTACTTC. Its translation: CASSPTGYGETQYF. V gene TRBV11-2 combines with J gene TRBJ2-5, with 7 bases matching TRBD1. CDR1 SGHAT and CDR2 FQNNGV come from the germline V gene. This CDR3 has 14 residues. After removal of 5 bases from V and 4 bases from J, the junction contained 7 bases not matched to a gene.